The TCR beta chain described here comes from a study of shared clonotypes between healthy human individuals. Details on this clone: The antigen remains undetermined.

Overall study findings and caveats: Owing to a small donor count, the genetic and exposure-history diversity represented was limited.

The sorted-subset replicate PCRs were given around 200 ng DNA, which is some 29,000 T cell genomes. Generated by immunoSEQ multiplex PCR, the TCRdb table keeps only in-frame clones and is missing some. The repertoire holds about 2,500,000 clones, around 94% seen once, with about 0.13% in the top ten. V gave up 7 bases and J gave up 4 bases, with 17 bases separating them. Per germline, CDR1 SGHRS and CDR2 YFSETQ. This CDR3 is 14 amino acids long. The chain uses TRBV5-1 and TRBJ1-2; no definite D call. The TCR originated in a man aged 18 to 30 in good health. Sequencing was carried out using naive CD4+ T cells sorted from blood. Subset specified: CD45RA+ positively selected. CDR3 in DNA: TGCGCCAGCCAGCCAGGCTCCTTAGTCTATGGCTACACCTTC. Its protein is CASQPGSLVYGYTF.